This TCR beta chain was recorded in a study of a mutant IDH1 vaccine in newly diagnosed glioma (dated by TCRdb to the early 2020s). Study-wide context: Patients were given eight vaccinations, in weeks 1, 3, 5, 7, 11, 15, 19 and 23, which matched visits V03 through V10. Of the 25 to 35 patients who were treated, approximately 60% were male and 37.5% were female, and the mean age was about 40 years. In the chemotherapy-containing groups, vaccination started alongside temozolomide cycles, whereas in patients who had radiotherapy alone it started 4-6 weeks after radiotherapy. Before enrollment, patients had received standard therapy of radiotherapy alone, temozolomide alone, or radiochemotherapy with temozolomide; most received the combination. Six visits were used for peripheral blood collection: V03 (baseline), V05, V07, V10, V12 and V13. Longitudinal TCRB deep sequencing was done for roughly 23 treated patients, wherever samples were available for exploratory analyses.

About this clone: No antigen is known for it. Base qualities are not at hand, and no much larger clone is one base apart.

The time point label here, explained by the study, means: week 11, during vaccination. Each vaccine dose, consisting of 300 ug of a 20-mer mutant IDH1 peptide in Montanide, was administered subcutaneously with topical imiquimod. Donors had newly diagnosed WHO grade 3 or 4 IDH1-mutant astrocytomas with loss of nuclear ATRX. The samples were drawn from NOA16, a multicentre, single-arm, open-label phase I trial in Germany that tested a mutant IDH1 peptide vaccine in humans for the first time. Genomic DNA for TCRB sequencing was extracted from EDTA blood using the DNeasy Blood and Tissue Kit. The method was the immunoSEQ multiplex PCR assay. The hsTCRB Kit was used according to the manufacturer's protocol to amplify rearranged TCR beta chain sequences. TCRB libraries were sequenced on an Illumina MiSeq. Under the source paper's analysis protocol: The proprietary platform of the kit vendor was used for demultiplexing, trimming and gene mapping. TCRdb took this table from immuneACCESS and kept in-frame rearrangements with V and J called. Such tables lack part of the clones; where checked against another copy, unresolved V genes explain under half of the gap, and the rest is unexplained. V and J calls and clone size are copied from that table; D and trimming were computed from the DNA. This sample is represented by tens of thousands of clones; 80% of them were singletons. The leading ten clones occupy more than 5.5% of the sample.

CDR1 and CDR2, per the germline V gene (reference sequence), are LNHDA and SQIVND. Including the terminal cysteine and phenylalanine, the CDR3 comprises 15 residues. Only the CDR3 part of the read is kept: 45 bases, read in frame from the first base. Trimming removed 3 bases from V and 0 bases from J, leaving 9 bases between the germline ends. Overall study outcomes, separate from this receptor: Changes in the top peripheral T cell clonotypes picked up by TCRB sequencing did not appear to be linked to pseudoprogression. Availability determined which PBMC samples were chosen for TCRB deep sequencing. The authors noted that analyses of patient blood samples could not be reproduced because of sample limitations. Immune responses induced by the vaccine were seen in 93.3% of patients across multiple MHC alleles.

The source was PBMCs, collected from a glioma patient whose treatment included an IDH1 peptide vaccine. This TCR came from a man between 45 and 60 years old with glioma. The sequence joins TRBV19 to TRBJ1-5; the D gene is perhaps TRBD1, on 5 matching bases. The DNA reads as follows: TGTGCCAGTAGTATGGGGACGGATAGCAATCAGCCCCAGCATTTT. Its translation is CASSMGTDSNQPQHF.